This entry features one T cell receptor (beta chain) sequence. The target antigen is unknown. The data derive from a study of cytomegalovirus exposure and HLA in healthy donors. Overall study context: In terms of ancestry, the Caucasian-associated cluster contained about four fifths of the roughly 360 genotyped donors.

V was cut by 0 bases and J by 11 bases, with 6 bases left in between. Germline V gives CDR1 SGHKS, CDR2 YYEKEE (reference sequence). This CDR3 region has 12 residues. Both 60 Vbeta primers and 13 Jbeta primers went into the PCR. Repertoires were generated with immunoSEQ multiplex PCR, while TCRdb's copy carries only in-frame clones and drops some. This table has about 170,000 clones, around 68% appearing once. Despite likely unrecorded immune exposures, the donors were nominally healthy at the time of sampling. Findings and limits, study-wide: Rarity marked most TCR sequences, yet some public TCRs occurred in many donors. The study designated about 160 TCR beta chains cytomegalovirus-associated.

The sequenced material came from PBMCs. V and J are TRBV5-5 and TRBJ1-6; D unresolved. The receptor's source is a man aged 40-55 years in good health and CMV-seronegative. CDR3 sequence (DNA): TGTGCCAGCAGCTTGGATTCTGCACCCCTCCACTTT. It is translated as CASSLDSAPLHF.